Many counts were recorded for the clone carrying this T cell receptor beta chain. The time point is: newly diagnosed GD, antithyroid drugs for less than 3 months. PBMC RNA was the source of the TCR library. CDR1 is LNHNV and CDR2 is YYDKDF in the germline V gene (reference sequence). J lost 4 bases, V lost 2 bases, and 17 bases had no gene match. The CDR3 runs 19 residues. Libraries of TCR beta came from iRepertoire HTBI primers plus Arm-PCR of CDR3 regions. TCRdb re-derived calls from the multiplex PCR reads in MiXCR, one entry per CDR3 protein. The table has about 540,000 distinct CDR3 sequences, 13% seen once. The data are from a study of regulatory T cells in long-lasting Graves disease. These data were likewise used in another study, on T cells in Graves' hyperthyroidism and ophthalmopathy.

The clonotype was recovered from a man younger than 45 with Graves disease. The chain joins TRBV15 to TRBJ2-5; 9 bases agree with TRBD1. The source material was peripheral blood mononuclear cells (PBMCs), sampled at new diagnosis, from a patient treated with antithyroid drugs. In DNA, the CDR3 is TGTGCCACCAGCAGAACAGCCGGGACAGGGAATGGTAGGATAGAGACCCAGTACTTC. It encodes CATSRTAGTGNGRIETQYF.